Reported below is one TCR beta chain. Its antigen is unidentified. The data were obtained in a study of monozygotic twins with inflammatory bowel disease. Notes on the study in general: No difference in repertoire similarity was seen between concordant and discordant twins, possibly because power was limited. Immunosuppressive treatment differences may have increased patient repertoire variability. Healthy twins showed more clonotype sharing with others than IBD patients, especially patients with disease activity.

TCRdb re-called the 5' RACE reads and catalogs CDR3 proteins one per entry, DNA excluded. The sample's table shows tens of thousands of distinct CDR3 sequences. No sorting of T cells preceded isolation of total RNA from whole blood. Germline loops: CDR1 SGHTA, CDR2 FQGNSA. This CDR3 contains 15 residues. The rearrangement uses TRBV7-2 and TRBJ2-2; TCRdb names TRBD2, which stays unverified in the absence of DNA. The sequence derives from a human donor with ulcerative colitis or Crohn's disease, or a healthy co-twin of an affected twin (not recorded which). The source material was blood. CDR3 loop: CASSLGGLAVRELFF.